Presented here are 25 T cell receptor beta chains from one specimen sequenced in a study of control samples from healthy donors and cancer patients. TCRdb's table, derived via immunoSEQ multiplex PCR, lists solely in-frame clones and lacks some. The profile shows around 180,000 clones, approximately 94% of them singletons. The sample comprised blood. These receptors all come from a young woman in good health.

For the CDR3, the DNA is TGTGCCAGCAATCACTTACCCCGCTATGGCTACACCTTC. It encodes CASNHLPRYGYTF. The V gene is TRBV28, the J gene TRBJ1-2, with D hard to call. Germline values: CDR1 MDHEN, CDR2 SYDVKM. Between the trimmed V and J ends, which lost 7 bases and 4 bases, there was a span of 13 bases. The CDR3 extends over 13 amino acids.

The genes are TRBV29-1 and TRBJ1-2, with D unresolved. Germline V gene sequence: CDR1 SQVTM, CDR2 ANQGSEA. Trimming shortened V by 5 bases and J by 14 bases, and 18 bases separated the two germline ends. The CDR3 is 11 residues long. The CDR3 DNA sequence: TGCAGCGTTCGTCTAGACGCGACCCATACCTTC. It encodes CSVRLDATHTF. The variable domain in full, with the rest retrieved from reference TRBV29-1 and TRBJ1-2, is SAVISQKPSRDICQRGTSLTIQCQVDSQVTMMFWYRQQPGQSLTLIATANQGSEATYESGFVIDKFPISRPNLTFSTLTVSNMSPEDSSIYLCSVRLDATHTFGSGTRLTVV.

The CDR3 sequence is CASSRLRVNTEAFF. The CDR3 region has the DNA TGTGCCAGCTCACGACTAAGGGTGAACACTGAAGCTTTCTTT. This sequence joins TRBV18 and TRBJ1-1, with unresolved D. This CDR3 is built from 14 residues. CDR1 and CDR2 from the germline V gene are KGHSH and LQKENI. The ends were cut back, 4 bases at V and 0 bases at J, with 9 bases in the middle.

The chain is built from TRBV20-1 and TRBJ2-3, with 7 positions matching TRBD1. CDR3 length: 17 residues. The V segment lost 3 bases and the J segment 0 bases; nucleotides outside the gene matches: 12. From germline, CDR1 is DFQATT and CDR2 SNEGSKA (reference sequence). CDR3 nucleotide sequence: TGCAGTGCTAGTCCCCCAGGGGGTTCTCTTAGCACAGATACGCAGTATTTT. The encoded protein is CSASPPGGSLSTDTQYF.

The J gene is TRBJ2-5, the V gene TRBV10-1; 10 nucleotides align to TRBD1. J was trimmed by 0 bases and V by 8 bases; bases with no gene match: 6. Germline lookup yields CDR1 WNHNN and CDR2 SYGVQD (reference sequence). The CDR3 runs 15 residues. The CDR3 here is CASPIGTGDQETQYF. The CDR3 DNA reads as TGCGCCAGCCCGATCGGGACAGGGGACCAAGAGACCCAGTACTTC.

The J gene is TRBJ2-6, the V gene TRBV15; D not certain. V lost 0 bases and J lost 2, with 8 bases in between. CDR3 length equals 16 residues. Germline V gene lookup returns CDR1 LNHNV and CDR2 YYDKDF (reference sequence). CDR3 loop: CATSRDLVAGANVLTF. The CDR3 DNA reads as TGTGCCACCAGCAGAGATCTTGTAGCTGGGGCCAACGTCCTGACTTTC.

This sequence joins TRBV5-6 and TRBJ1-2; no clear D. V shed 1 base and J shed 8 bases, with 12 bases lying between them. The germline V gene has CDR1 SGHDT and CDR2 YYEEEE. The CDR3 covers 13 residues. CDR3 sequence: CASSLSPGEGYTF. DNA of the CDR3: TGTGCCAGCAGCTTGAGTCCTGGGGAAGGCTACACCTTC.

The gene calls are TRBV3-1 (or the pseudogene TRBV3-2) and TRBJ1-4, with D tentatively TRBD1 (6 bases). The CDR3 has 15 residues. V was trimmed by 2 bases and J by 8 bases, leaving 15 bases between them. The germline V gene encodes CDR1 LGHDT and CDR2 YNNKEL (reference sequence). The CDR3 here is CASSQFGTRNEKLFF. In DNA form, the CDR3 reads TGTGCCAGCAGCCAATTCGGGACAAGGAACGAAAAACTGTTTTTT.

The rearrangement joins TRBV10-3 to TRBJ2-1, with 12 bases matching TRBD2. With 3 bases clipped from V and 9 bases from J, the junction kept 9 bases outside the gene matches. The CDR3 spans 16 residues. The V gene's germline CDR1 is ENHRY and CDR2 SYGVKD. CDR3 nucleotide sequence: TGTGCCATCAGTGATCGCCTAGCGGGGGGGCAGGGTGAGCAGTTCTTC. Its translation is CAISDRLAGGQGEQFF.

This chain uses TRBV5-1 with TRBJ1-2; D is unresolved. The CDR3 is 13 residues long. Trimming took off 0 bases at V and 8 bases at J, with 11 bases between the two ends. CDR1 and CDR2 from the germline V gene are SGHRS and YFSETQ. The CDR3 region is CASSLGGRLGYTF. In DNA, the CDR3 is TGCGCCAGCAGCTTGGGTGGAAGACTCGGCTACACCTTC.

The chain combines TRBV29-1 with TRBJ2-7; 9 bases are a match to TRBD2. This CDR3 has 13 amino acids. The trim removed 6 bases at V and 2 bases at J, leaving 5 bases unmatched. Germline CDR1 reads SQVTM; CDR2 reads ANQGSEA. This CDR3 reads CSVMTSGAYEQYF. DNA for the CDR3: TGCAGCGTCATGACTAGCGGAGCCTACGAGCAGTACTTC.

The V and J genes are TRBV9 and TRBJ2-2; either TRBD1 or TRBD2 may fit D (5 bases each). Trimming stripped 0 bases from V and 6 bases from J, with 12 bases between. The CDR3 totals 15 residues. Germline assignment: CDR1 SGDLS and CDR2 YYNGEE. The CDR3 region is CASSVDPGRAGELFF. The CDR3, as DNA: TGTGCCAGCAGCGTAGACCCGGGGCGCGCCGGGGAGCTGTTTTTT.

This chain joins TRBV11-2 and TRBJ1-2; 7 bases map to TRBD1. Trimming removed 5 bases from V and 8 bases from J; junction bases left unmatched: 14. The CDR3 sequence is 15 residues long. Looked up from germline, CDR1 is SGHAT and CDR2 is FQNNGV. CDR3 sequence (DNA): TGTGCCAGCAGCGAATACAGGGGCCCGGGTATAGGCTACACCTTC. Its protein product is CASSEYRGPGIGYTF. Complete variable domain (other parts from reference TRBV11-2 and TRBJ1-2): EAGVAQSPRYKIIEKRQSVAFWCNPISGHATLYWYQQILGQGPKLLIQFQNNGVVDDSQLPKDRFSAERLKGVDSTLKIQPAKLEDSAVYLCASSEYRGPGIGYTFGSGTRLTVV.

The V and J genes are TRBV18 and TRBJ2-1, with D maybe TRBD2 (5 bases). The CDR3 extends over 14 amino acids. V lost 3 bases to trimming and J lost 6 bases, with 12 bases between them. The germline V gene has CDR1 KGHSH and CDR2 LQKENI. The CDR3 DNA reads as TGTGCCAGCTCACCGATGAGGGTCCCCAATGAGCAGTTCTTC. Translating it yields CASSPMRVPNEQFF.

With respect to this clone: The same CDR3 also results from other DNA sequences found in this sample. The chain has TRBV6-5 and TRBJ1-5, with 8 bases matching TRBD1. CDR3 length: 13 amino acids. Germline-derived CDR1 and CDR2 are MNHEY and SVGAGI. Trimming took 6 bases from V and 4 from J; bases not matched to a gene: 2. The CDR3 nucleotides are TGTGCCAGCAGGAGGACAGGGAATCAGCCCCAGCATTTT. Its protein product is CASRRTGNQPQHF.

CDR3 in amino acids: CASSSIRDSSYEQYF. The CDR3 coding sequence is TGTGCCAGCAGCTCCATCCGCGACAGCTCCTACGAGCAGTACTTC. The chain is built from TRBV7-6 and TRBJ2-7, with D possibly being TRBD1 (5 bases). V shed 4 bases and J shed 0 bases, with 13 bases lying between them. Germline V gene data show CDR1 as SGHVS and CDR2 as FNYEAQ. The length of the CDR3 is 15 residues.

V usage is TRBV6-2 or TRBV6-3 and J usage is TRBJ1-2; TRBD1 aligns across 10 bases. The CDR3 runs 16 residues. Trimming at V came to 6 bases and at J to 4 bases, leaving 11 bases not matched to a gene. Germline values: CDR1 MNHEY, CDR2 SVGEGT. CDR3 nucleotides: TGTGCCAGCAGCCTTTCGGGACAGGGGCAAATCTATGGCTACACCTTC. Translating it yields CASSLSGQGQIYGYTF.

DNA for the CDR3: TGTGCCAGCGCCCGCCAAAGGCCGGGGGGGGGCTCATTTGGCACGAACACCGGGGAGCTGTTTTTT. This encodes CASARQRPGGGSFGTNTGELFF. The rearrangement joins TRBV9 to TRBJ2-2; TRBD2 matches at 8 bases. The V gene's germline CDR1 is SGDLS and CDR2 YYNGEE. This CDR3 contains 22 residues. With V trimmed by 7 bases and J by 0 bases, 26 bases remained unmatched.

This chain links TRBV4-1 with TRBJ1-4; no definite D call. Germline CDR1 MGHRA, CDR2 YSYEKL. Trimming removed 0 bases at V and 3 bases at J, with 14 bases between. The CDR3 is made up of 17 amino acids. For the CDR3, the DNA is TGCGCCAGCAGCCAAGATCGGACGAGTCCAGCTAATGAAAAACTGTTTTTT. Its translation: CASSQDRTSPANEKLFF.

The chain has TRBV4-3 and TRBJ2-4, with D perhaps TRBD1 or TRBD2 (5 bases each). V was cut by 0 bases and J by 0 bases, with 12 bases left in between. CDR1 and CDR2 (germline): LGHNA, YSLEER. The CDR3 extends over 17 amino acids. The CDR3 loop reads CASSQERDLLAKNIQYF. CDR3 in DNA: TGCGCCAGCAGCCAAGAGAGGGACCTCCTAGCCAAAAACATTCAGTACTTC.

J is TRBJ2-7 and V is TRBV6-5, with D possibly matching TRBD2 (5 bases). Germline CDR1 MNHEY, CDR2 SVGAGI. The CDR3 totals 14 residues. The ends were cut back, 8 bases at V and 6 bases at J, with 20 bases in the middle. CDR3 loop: CASYPVKGAGEQYF. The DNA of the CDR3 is TGTGCCAGCTACCCAGTCAAGGGAGCTGGCGAGCAGTACTTC.

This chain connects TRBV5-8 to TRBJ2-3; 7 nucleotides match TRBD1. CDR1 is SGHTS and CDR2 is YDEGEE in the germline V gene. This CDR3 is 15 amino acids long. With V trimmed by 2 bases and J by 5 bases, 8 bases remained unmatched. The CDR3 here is CASSLGTAIVDTQYF. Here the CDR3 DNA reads TGTGCCAGCAGCTTAGGGACAGCGATAGTAGATACGCAGTATTTT. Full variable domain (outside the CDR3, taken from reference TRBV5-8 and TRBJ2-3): EAGVTQSPTHLIKTRGQQATLRCSPISGHTSVYWYQQALGLGLQFLLWYDEGEERNRGNFPPRFSGRQFPNYSSELNVNALELEDSALYLCASSLGTAIVDTQYFGPGTRLTVL.

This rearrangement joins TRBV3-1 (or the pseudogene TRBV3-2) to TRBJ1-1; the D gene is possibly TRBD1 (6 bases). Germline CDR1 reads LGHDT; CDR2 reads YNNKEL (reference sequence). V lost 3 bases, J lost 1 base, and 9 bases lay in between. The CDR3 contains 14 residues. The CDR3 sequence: CASSHRQANTEAFF. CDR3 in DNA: TGTGCCAGCAGCCACCGACAGGCGAACACTGAAGCTTTCTTT.

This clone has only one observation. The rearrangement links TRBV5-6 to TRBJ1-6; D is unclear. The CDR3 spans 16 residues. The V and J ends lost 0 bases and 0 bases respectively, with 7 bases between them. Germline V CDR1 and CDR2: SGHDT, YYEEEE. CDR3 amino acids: CASSLGPISYNSPLHF. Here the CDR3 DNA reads TGTGCCAGCAGCTTGGGGCCTATCTCCTATAATTCACCCCTCCACTTT. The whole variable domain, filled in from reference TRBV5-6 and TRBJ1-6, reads DAGVTQSPTHLIKTRGQQVTLRCSPKSGHDTVSWYQQALGQGPQFIFQYYEEEERQRGNFPDRFSGHQFPNYSSELNVNALLLGDSALYLCASSLGPISYNSPLHFGNGTRLTVT.

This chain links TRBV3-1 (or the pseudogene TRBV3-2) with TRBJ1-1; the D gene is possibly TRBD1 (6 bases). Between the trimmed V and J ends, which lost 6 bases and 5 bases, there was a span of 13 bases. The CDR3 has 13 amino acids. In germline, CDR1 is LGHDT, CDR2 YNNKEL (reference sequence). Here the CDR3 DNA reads TGTGCCAGCAGTCACAGGGAAGTAACTGAAGCTTTCTTT. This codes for CASSHREVTEAFF.